Presented here are 13 T cell receptor beta chains from one specimen sequenced in a study of cytomegalovirus exposure and HLA in healthy donors (dated by TCRdb to 2017 to 2019). Library prep was done by the immunoSEQ multiplex PCR assay. For the multiplex PCR, a mixture combining 60 forward primers for TCR Vbeta segments and 13 reverse primers for TCR Jbeta segments was used. This is the immuneACCESS table as TCRdb keeps it, with only in-frame sequences that have V and J called. A part of the clones is gone; compared with another copy, unresolved V genes explain less than half, and the rest is unexplained. For this sample the table gives about 160,000 clones, of which around four fifths were detected only once. The ten most abundant clones make up around 11% of the sample. Sequencing input: PBMCs. These receptors were obtained from a man between 45 and 60 years old in good health and CMV-seropositive.

V usage is TRBV5-6 and J usage is TRBJ1-5; D is undetermined. The germline V and J ends were trimmed by 4 bases and 5 bases, with 10 bases remaining between them. Germline CDR1 SGHDT, CDR2 YYEEEE. The length of the CDR3 is 13 residues. CDR3 sequence (DNA): TGTGCCAGCAGCGCTGGACTTGATCAGCCCCAGCATTTT. Residues: CASSAGLDQPQHF.

The table lists this clone with a few counts. The rearrangement joins TRBV18 to TRBJ2-2; D is undetermined. Per germline, CDR1 KGHSH and CDR2 LQKENI. Trimming took off 3 bases at V and 5 bases at J, with 13 bases between the two ends. The CDR3 is made up of 15 amino acids. The CDR3 sequence is CASSPSEIETGELFF. The CDR3 DNA sequence: TGTGCCAGCTCACCCTCGGAGATAGAGACCGGGGAGCTGTTTTTT.

This chain connects TRBV19 to TRBJ2-5; TRBD2 is a possible D gene (6 bases). V lost 5 bases, J lost 2 bases, and 15 bases lay in between. This CDR3 is 15 amino acids long. CDR1 is LNHDA and CDR2 is SQIVND in the germline V gene (reference sequence). CDR3 DNA sequence: TGTGCCAGTAGTTCTGGGGGGAAAGATCAAGAGACCCAGTACTTC. This sequence encodes CASSSGGKDQETQYF.

The chain joins TRBV4-2 to TRBJ1-2; possibly TRBD1 for D (6 bases). This CDR3 has 12 residues. The ends were cut back, 2 bases at V and 7 bases at J, with 8 bases in the middle. Per the germline V gene, CDR1 is LGHNA and CDR2 is YNFKEQ. DNA of the CDR3: TGTGCCAGCAGCCAATCCAGGGGTGGCTACACCTTC. Amino acids: CASSQSRGGYTF.

This chain connects TRBV2 to TRBJ2-6; D gene ambiguous. This CDR3 has 13 amino acids. The V gene's germline CDR1 is SNHLY and CDR2 FYNNEI. The V gene lost 7 bases and the J gene lost 3 bases, with 7 bases spanning the gap. DNA for the CDR3: TGTGCCAGCAAATTTTATGGGGCCAACGTCCTGACTTTC. Encoded protein: CASKFYGANVLTF.

The chain combines TRBV7-9 with TRBJ1-4, with TRBD1 matching over 12 bases. This CDR3 comprises 16 residues. V was clipped by 5 bases and J by 7 bases; unmatched bases: 8. CDR1 is SEHNR, CDR2 FQNEAQ, per germline (reference sequence). This chain's CDR3 is CASSRTGQGAFEKLFF. The CDR3 coding sequence is TGTGCCAGCAGCCGAACGGGACAGGGGGCTTTTGAAAAACTGTTTTTT.

V usage is TRBV5-1 and J usage is TRBJ1-1; D may be TRBD1 (6 bases). Trimming took off 0 bases at V and 1 base at J, with 16 bases between the two ends. Germline V CDR1 and CDR2: SGHRS, YFSETQ. The CDR3 sequence is 17 residues long. CDR3 sequence reads: CASSLAPQGLGNTEAFF. The CDR3 bases are TGCGCCAGCAGCTTGGCCCCACAGGGCCTAGGGAACACTGAAGCTTTCTTT.

The V call is TRBV5-1, the J call TRBJ2-1, with 8 bases lining up with TRBD2. J lost 13 bases, V lost 5 bases, and 5 bases had no gene match. The CDR3 consists of 11 residues. CDR1 is SGHRS, CDR2 YFSETQ, per germline. The CDR3 region has the DNA TGCGCCAGCAGATACGGACTAGCCCAGTTCTTC. Its translation is CASRYGLAQFF.

The chain carries TRBV5-5 and TRBJ1-5, with 11 bases that match TRBD1. V lost 4 bases to trimming and J lost 6 bases; unmatched junction nucleotides: 12. The CDR3 totals 17 residues. Per germline, CDR1 SGHKS and CDR2 YYEKEE (reference sequence). The CDR3 protein is CASSPGTGGVGGQPQHF. In DNA form, the CDR3 reads TGTGCCAGCAGCCCCGGGACAGGGGGTGTTGGAGGTCAGCCCCAGCATTTT.

The gene calls are TRBV10-3 and TRBJ2-2, with 7 bases fitting TRBD1. CDR1 and CDR2 (germline): ENHRY, SYGVKD. This CDR3 contains 16 residues. Unmatched junction bases numbered 6, after V lost 0 bases and J lost 5 bases. CDR3 amino acids: CAISESRTGGTGELFF. CDR3 nucleotides: TGTGCCATCAGTGAGTCGCGGACAGGTGGTACCGGGGAGCTGTTTTTT.

The chain joins TRBV6-5 to TRBJ2-5; TRBD1 is a possible D gene (5 bases). CDR3 length: 14 residues. V dropped 4 bases and J dropped 7 bases, with 16 bases sitting between them. The V gene's germline CDR1 is MNHEY and CDR2 SVGAGI. The CDR3 DNA reads TGTGCCAGCAGTTCGGACATGGCGTGGGGGACCCAGTACTTC. Translating it yields CASSSDMAWGTQYF.

This chain connects TRBV29-1 to TRBJ2-7, with D hard to call. CDR1 is SQVTM and CDR2 is ANQGSEA in the germline V gene. The CDR3 covers 11 residues. The V and J ends lost 4 bases and 6 bases respectively, with 10 bases between them. CDR3 in amino acids: CSVVVTGEQYF. CDR3 DNA sequence: TGCAGCGTTGTAGTAACGGGCGAGCAGTACTTC.

This sequence joins TRBV7-2 and TRBJ2-5; 9 nucleotides line up with TRBD2. The J call may not be correct, given that the DNA end is closer to TRBJ2-7. CDR3 length equals 15 residues. Looked up from germline, CDR1 is SGHTA and CDR2 is FQGNSA. The CDR3 region is CASSLASGSSYEQYF. The DNA of the CDR3 is TGTGCCAGCAGCTTAGCTAGCGGGAGTTCCTACGAGCAGTACTTC.